Sequencing of this T cell receptor beta chain was carried out in a study of CD8+ T cells in alopecia areata. Overall study: The study gave treated patients oral tofacitinib at 5 to 10 mg twice daily.

Sequencing relied on a cDNA template that was reverse transcribed from extracted RNA. Clones were read by immunoSEQ multiplex PCR, and TCRdb kept only the in-frame ones, dropping some. Of about 200,000 clones in the sample, 50% to 60% were seen once. CDR3 length: 15 amino acids. Per the germline V gene, CDR1 is MGHRA and CDR2 is YSYEKL. The V and J ends lost 2 bases and 5 bases, in that order; junction bases with no gene match: 8. The gene calls are TRBV4-1 and TRBJ2-7, with 8 bases identical to TRBD2. Sequencing used CD4+ T cells sorted from blood, obtained at week 0. The sequence derives from a human donor with alopecia areata. The CDR3 DNA sequence: TGCGCCAGCAGCCAATTACTAGCGGTGGGGGACGAGCAGTACTTC. It yields the protein CASSQLLAVGDEQYF.